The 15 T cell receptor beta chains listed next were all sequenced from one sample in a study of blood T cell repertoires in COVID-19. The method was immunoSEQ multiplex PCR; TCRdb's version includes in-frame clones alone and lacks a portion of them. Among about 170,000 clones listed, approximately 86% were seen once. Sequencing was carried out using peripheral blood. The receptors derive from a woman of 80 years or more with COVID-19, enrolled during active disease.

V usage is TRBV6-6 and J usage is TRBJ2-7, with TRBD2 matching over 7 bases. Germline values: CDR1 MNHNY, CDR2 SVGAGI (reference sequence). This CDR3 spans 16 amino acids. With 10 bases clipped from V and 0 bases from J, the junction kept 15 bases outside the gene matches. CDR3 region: CATGEGSGVLSYEQYF. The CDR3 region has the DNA TGTGCCACCGGGGAGGGGAGCGGGGTTCTCTCCTACGAGCAGTACTTC.

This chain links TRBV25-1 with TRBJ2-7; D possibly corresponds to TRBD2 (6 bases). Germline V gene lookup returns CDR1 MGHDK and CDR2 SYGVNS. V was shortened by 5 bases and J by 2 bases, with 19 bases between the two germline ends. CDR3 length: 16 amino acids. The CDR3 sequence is CASSSAAGPGTYEQYF. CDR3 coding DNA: TGTGCCAGCAGTAGCGCGGCGGGACCAGGGACCTACGAGCAGTACTTC.

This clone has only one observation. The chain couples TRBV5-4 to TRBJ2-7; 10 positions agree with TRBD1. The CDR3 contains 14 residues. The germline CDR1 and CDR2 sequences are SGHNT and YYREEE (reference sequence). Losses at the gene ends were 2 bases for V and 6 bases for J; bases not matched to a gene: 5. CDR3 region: CASSFRQGAGEQYF. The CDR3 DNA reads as TGTGCCAGCAGCTTTCGACAGGGGGCAGGCGAGCAGTACTTC.

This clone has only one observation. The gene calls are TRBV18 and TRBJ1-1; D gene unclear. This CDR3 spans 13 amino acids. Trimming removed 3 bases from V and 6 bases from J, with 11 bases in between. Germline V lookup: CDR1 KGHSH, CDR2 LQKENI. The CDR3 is CASSPEISAEAFF. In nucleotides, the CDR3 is TGTGCCAGCTCACCGGAAATAAGCGCTGAAGCTTTCTTT.

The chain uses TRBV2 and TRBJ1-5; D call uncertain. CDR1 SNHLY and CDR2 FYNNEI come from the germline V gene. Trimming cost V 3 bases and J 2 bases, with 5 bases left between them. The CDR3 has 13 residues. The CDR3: CASSDEGNQPQHF. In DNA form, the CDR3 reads TGTGCCAGCAGTGATGAGGGCAATCAGCCCCAGCATTTT.

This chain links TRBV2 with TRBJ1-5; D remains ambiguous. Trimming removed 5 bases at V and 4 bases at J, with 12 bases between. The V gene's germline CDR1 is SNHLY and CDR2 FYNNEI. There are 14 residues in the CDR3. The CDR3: CASSPGWRNQPQHF. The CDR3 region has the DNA TGTGCCAGCAGTCCCGGATGGCGGAATCAGCCCCAGCATTTT.

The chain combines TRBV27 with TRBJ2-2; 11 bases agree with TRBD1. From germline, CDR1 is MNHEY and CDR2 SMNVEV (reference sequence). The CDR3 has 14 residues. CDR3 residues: CATTRDRGTGELFF. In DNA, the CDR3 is TGTGCTACAACCCGGGACAGGGGGACCGGGGAGCTGTTTTTT.

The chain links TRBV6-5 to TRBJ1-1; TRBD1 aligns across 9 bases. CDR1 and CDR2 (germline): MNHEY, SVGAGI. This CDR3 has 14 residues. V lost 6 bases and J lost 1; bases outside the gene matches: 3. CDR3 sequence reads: CASRRTGENTEAFF. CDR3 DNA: TGTGCCAGCAGGAGGACAGGGGAGAACACTGAAGCTTTCTTT.

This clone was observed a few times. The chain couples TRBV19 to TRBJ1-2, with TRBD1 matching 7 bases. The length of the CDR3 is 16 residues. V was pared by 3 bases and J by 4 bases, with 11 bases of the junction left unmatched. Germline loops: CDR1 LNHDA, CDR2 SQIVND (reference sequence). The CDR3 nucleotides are TGTGCCAGTAGTATCGGGATCCCGGGGACAGTCTATGGCTACACCTTC. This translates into CASSIGIPGTVYGYTF.

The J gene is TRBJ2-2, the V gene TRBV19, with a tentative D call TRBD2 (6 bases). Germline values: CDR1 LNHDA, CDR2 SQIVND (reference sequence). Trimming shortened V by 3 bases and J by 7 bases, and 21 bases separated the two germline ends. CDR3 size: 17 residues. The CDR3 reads CASSILGRLVAGGELFF. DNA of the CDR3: TGTGCCAGTAGTATTTTGGGGAGACTAGTAGCTGGCGGGGAGCTGTTTTTT.

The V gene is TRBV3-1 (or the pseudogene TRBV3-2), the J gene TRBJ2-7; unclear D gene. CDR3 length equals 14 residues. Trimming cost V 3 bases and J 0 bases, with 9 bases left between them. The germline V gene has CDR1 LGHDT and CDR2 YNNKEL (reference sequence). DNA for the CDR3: TGTGCCAGCAGCCAGCTCCCGAGCTCCTACGAGCAGTACTTC. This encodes CASSQLPSSYEQYF.

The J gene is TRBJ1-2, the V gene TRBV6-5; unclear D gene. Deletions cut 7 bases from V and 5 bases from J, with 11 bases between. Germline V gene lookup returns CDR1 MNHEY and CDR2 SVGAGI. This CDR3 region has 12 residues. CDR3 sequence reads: CASMRDSYGYTF. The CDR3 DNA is TGTGCCAGCATGAGGGATTCTTATGGCTACACCTTC.

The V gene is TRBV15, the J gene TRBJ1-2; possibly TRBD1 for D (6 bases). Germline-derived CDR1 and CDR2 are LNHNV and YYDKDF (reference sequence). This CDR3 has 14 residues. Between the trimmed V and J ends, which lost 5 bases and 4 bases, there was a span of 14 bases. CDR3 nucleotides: TGTGCCACCAGCCGCCGGGACAAATCCTATGGCTACACCTTC. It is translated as CATSRRDKSYGYTF.

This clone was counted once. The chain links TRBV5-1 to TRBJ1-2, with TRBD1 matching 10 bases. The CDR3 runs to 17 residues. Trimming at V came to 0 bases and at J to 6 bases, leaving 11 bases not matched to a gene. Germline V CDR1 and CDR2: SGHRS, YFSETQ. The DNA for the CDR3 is TGCGCCAGCAGCTTGGAGGGGCGACAGGGGGCGGGTGATGGCTACACCTTC. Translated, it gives CASSLEGRQGAGDGYTF.

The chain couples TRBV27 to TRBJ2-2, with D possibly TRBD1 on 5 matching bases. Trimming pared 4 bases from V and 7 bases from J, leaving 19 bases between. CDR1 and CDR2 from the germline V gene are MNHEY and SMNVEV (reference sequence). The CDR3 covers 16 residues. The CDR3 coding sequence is TGTGCCAGCAGTTCTCGACCCACTCGACAGCACGGGGAGCTGTTTTTT. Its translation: CASSSRPTRQHGELFF.